This T cell receptor beta chain stems from a study of cytomegalovirus exposure and HLA in healthy donors. TCRdb's table, derived via immunoSEQ multiplex PCR, lists solely in-frame clones and lacks some. The sample shows 100,000 to 150,000 clones, nearly 90% of them seen only once. The junction had 7 bases not matched to a gene; V was cut back by 0 bases and J by 3 bases. The CDR3 is made up of 16 amino acids. The germline gives CDR1 SGDLS, CDR2 YYNGEE. This TCR was recovered from a woman aged 18-29 years in good health and CMV-seronegative. The V and J genes are TRBV9 and TRBJ1-2; 8 bases are shared with TRBD1. The sample comprised PBMCs. The CDR3 DNA reads as TGTGCCAGCAGCGTAGGAGGGCAGGGGGCACACTATGGCTACACCTTC. This translates into CASSVGGQGAHYGYTF. Looking up the rest from reference TRBV9 and TRBJ1-2 gives the full variable domain: DSGVTQTPKHLITATGQRVTLRCSPRSGDLSVYWYQQSLDQGLQFLIQYYNGEERAKGNILERFSAQQFPDLHSELNLSSLELGDSALYFCASSVGGQGAHYGYTFGSGTRLTVV.